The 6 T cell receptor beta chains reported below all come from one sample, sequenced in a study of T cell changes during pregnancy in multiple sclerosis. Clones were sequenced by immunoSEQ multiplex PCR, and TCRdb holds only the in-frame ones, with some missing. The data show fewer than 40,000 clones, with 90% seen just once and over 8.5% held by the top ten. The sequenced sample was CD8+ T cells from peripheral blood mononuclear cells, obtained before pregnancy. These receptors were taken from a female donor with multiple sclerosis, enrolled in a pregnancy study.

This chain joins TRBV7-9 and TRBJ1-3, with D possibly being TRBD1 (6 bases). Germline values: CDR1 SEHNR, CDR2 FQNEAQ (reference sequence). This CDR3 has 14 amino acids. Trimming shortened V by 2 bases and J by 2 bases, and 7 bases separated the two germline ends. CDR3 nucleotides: TGTGCCAGCAGCTTACAGGGGACTGGAAACACCATATATTTT. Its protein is CASSLQGTGNTIYF.

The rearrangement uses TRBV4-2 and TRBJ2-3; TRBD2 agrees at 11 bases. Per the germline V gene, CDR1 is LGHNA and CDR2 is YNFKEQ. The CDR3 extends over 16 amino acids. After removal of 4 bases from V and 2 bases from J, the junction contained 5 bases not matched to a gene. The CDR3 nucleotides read TGTGCCAGCAGCCTAACTAGCGGGAGATCCACAGATACGCAGTATTTT. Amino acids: CASSLTSGRSTDTQYF.

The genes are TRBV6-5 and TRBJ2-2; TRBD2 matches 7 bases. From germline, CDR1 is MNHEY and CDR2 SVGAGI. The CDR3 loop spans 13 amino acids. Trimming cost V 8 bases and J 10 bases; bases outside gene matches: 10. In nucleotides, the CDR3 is TGTGCCAGCCGGGCCGGACTAGTTTCGGAGCTGTTTTTT. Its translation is CASRAGLVSELFF.

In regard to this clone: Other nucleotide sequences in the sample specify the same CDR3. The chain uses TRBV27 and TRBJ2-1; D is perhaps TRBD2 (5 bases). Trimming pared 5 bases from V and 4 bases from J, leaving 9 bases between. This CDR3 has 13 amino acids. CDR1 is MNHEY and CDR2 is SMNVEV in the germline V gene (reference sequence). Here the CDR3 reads CASSLGLYNEQFF. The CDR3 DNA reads TGTGCCAGCAGTCTCGGACTGTACAATGAGCAGTTCTTC.

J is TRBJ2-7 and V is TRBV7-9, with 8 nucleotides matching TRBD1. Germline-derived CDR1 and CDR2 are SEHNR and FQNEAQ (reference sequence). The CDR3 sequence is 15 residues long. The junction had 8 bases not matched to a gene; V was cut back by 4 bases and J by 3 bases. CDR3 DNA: TGTGCCAGCAGCTCCGGAGCCGGGACAGGCTACGAGCAGTACTTC. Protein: CASSSGAGTGYEQYF.

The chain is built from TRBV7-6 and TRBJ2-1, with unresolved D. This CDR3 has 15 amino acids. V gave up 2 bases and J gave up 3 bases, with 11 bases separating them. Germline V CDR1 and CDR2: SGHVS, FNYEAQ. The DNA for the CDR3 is TGTGCCAGCAGCTTAACGGCCGACTTCTACAATGAGCAGTTCTTC. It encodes CASSLTADFYNEQFF.